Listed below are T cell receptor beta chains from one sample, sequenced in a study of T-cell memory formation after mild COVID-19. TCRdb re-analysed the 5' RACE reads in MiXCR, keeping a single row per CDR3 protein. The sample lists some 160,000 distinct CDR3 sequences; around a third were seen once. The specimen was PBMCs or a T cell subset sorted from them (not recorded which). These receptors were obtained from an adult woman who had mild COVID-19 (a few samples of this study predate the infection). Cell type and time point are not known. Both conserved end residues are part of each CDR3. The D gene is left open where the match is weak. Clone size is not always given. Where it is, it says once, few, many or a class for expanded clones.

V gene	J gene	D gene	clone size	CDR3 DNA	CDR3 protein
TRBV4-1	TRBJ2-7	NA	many	TGCGCCAGCAGCCAAGACGACAGGAGTGGCTCCTACGAGCAGTACTTC	CASSQDDRSGSYEQYF
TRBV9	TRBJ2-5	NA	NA	TGTGCCAGCAGCGTAGGTGGAGGGCTAGAGACCCAGTACTTC	CASSVGGGLETQYF
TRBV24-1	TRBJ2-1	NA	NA	TGTGCCACCAGTCTTGGATTCCATGAGCAGTTCTTC	CATSLGFHEQFF
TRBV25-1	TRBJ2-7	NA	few	TGTGCCAGCAGTGAGGCTAGCGACTACGAGCAGTACTTC	CASSEASDYEQYF
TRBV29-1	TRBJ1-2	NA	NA	TGCAGCGTTGTGGACACCTTGAGGGTTTCGACGACTGGCTATGGCTACACCTTC	CSVVDTLRVSTTGYGYTF
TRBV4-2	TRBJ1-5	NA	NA	TGTGCCAGCAGCCAAGATCAAGAAGCTTTCAATCAGCCCCAGCATTTT	CASSQDQEAFNQPQHF
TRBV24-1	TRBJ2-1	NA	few	TGTGCCACCAGTGATTTTGCCTACAATGAGCAGTTCTTC	CATSDFAYNEQFF
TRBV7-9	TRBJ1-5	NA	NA	TGTGCCAGCAGCTTACCGGGTCAGCCCCAGCATTTT	CASSLPGQPQHF
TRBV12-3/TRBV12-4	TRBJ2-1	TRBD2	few	TGTGCCAGCACCCTAGGACTAGGGCAGTTCTTC	CASTLGLGQFF
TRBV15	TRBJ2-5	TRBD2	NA	TGTGCCACCAGCAGAGACGCCGGGAGGGCGGAGACCCAGTACTTC	CATSRDAGRAETQYF
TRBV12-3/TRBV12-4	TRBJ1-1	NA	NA	TGTGCCAGCAGTTTAGTCAGGGGAGAGGACACTGAAGCTTTCTTT	CASSLVRGEDTEAFF
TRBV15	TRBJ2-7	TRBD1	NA	TGTGCCACCAGCAGACCGATGCCAGGGGGCGACGGCGCGGACCCATACGAGCAGTACTTC	CATSRPMPGGDGADPYEQYF
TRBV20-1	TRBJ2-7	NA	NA	TGCAGTGCTAGAAATCCTTCCAGCGACTACGAGCAGTACTTC	CSARNPSSDYEQYF
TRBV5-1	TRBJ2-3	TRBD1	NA	TGCGCCAGCAGCTTGGGATGGGACAGGGTCACAGATACGCAGTATTTT	CASSLGWDRVTDTQYF
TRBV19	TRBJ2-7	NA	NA	TGTGCCAGTAGCCTCAAGAGGGGGAGCCTATACGAGCAGTACTTC	CASSLKRGSLYEQYF
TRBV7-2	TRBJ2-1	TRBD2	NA	TGTGCCAGCAGCTTGTTTTCGACTAGCGGGAGAAATGAGCAGTTCTTC	CASSLFSTSGRNEQFF
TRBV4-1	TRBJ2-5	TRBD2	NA	TGCGCCAGCAGCCAAGAGGAACTAGCGGAGACCCAGTACTTC	CASSQEELAETQYF
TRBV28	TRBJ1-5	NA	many	TGTGCCAGCAAAAAGGCGGGGAGCAATCAGCCCCAGCATTTT	CASKKAGSNQPQHF
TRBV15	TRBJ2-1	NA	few	TGTGCCACCAGCAGAGCGGGGGGCGGGGACAATGAGCAGTTCTTC	CATSRAGGGDNEQFF
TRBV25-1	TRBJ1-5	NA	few	TGTGCCAGCAGTGAGACAGAGGTGGGCAATCAGCCCCAGCATTTT	CASSETEVGNQPQHF
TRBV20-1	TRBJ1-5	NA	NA	TGCAGTGCCCCAGCGGGGGGCGACAGGAGGGCCCAGCATTTT	CSAPAGGDRRAQHF
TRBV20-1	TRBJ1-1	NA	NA	TGCAGTGCTAGGGATACAGGGAGCACTGAAGCTTTCTTT	CSARDTGSTEAFF
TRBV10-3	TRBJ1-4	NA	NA	TGTGCCATCAGTGAGGGCCCCGGGGCTAATGAAAAACTGTTTTTT	CAISEGPGANEKLFF
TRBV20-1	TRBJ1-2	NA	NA	TGCAGTGCTAGAGATTTCGTGGGGAGCCGGGGCTACACCTTC	CSARDFVGSRGYTF
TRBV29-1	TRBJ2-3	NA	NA	TGCAGCGTTGAAGGGGGAGGAGATACGCAGTATTTT	CSVEGGGDTQYF
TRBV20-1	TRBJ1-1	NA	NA	TGCAGTGCTAGTGGGGACTTGAACACTGAAGCTTTCTTT	CSASGDLNTEAFF
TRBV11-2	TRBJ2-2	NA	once	TGTGCCAGCAGCCCCATTCGGGGGGAGCTGTTTTTT	CASSPIRGELFF
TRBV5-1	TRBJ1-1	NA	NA	TGCGCCAGCGGAAATGACGGTAACACTGAAGCTTTCTTT	CASGNDGNTEAFF
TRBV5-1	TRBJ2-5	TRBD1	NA	TGCGCCAGCAGCTTGGGAGGGACAGGGGGGAGAGAGACCCAGTACTTC	CASSLGGTGGRETQYF
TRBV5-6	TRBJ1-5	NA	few	TGTGCCAGCAGCTTGGGGCCGCGAGGGCATAGCAATCAGCCCCAGCATTTT	CASSLGPRGHSNQPQHF
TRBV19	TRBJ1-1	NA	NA	TGTGCCAGTGGGGACCCCTCTCAGAACACTGAAGCTTTCTTT	CASGDPSQNTEAFF
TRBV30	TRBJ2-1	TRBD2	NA	TGTGCCTGGAGACGGGGGGGGTACAATGAGCAGTTCTTC	CAWRRGGYNEQFF
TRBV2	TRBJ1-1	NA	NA	TGTGCCAGCAGTGCCTGGACGGTCGTAAGGGCTGAAGCTTTCTTT	CASSAWTVVRAEAFF
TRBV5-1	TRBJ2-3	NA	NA	TGCGCCAGCAGCTTGGCGGTCGACACAGATACGCAGTATTTT	CASSLAVDTDTQYF
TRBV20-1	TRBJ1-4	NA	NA	TGCAGTGCTAGGAGGGATGAAAAACTGTTTTTT	CSARRDEKLFF
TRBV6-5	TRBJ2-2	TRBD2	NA	TGTGCCAGCAGTTCTAGCGGGAGTGGCACCGGGGAGCTGTTTTTT	CASSSSGSGTGELFF
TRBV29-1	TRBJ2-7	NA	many	TGCAGCGTTGAGAGACAGATTTACGAGCAGTACTTC	CSVERQIYEQYF
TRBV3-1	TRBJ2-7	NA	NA	TGTGCCAGCAGCCGAGGCCCCTCCTACGAGCAGTACTTC	CASSRGPSYEQYF
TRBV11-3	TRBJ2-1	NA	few	TGTGCCAGCAGGCCCGGTGGCAATGAGCAGTTCTTC	CASRPGGNEQFF
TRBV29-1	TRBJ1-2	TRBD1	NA	TGCAGCGTTGAACTAGATGGACAGGGAATATATGGCTACACCTTC	CSVELDGQGIYGYTF
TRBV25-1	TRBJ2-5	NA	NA	TGTGCCAGCAGTAGAGGGCCTTCAGACATTTGGACTCCGGGGACCCAGTACTTC	CASSRGPSDIWTPGTQYF
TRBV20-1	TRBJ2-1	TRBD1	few	TGCAGTGCTGGGGACAGGGGGACCTCCAATGAGCAGTTCTTC	CSAGDRGTSNEQFF
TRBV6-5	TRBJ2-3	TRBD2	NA	TGTGCCAGCAGTTACTCGTTCGCGGGAGGGCCGGCAGATACGCAGTATTTT	CASSYSFAGGPADTQYF
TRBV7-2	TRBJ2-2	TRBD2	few	TGTGCCAGCAGCTCCAGAGGTGGGAGGGCCGGGGAGCTGTTTTTT	CASSSRGGRAGELFF
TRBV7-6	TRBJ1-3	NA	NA	TGTGCCAGCAGCCTGAGGGGAGGTTCTGGAAACACCATATATTTT	CASSLRGGSGNTIYF
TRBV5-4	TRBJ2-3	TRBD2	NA	TGTGCCAGCAGCTTGGCCGAACTAGCGGGACGACCAGATACGCAGTATTTT	CASSLAELAGRPDTQYF
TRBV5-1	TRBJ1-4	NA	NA	TGCGCCAGCAGCCGGACAGCAGCTAATGAAAAACTGTTTTTT	CASSRTAANEKLFF
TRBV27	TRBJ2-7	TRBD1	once	TGTGCCACACGACAGGGGTCCTCCTACGAGCAGTACTTC	CATRQGSSYEQYF
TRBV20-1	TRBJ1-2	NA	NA	TGCAGTGCTAGAGATGGGTCAGGAATAGGCACCTTC	CSARDGSGIGTF
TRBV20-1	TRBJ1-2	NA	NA	TGCAGTGCTGAAGTTGACAGGTCCTATGGCTACACCTTC	CSAEVDRSYGYTF
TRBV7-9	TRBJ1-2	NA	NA	TGTGCCAGCAGCTTTTGGGCCCAGGGGCCCTATGGCTACACCTTC	CASSFWAQGPYGYTF
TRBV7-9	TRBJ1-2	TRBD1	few	TGTGCCAGCAGCCCTACAGGGGGGATTTGGGATGGCTACACCTTC	CASSPTGGIWDGYTF
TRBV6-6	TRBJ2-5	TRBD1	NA	TGTGCCAGCAGTGGACAGGGGCGGGAGGAGACCCAGTACTTC	CASSGQGREETQYF
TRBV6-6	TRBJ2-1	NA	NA	TGTGCCAGCACCATAAGGGGAGGCCTGGGTGGTGGGCGGTATAGCGATGAGCAGTTCTTC	CASTIRGGLGGGRYSDEQFF
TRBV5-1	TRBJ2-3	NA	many	TGCGCCAGCAGTTTTGATACAGATACGCAGTATTTT	CASSFDTDTQYF
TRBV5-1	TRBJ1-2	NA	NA	TGCGCCAGCAGCTCGACTGGGGACTATGGCTACACCTTC	CASSSTGDYGYTF
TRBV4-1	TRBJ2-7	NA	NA	TGCGCCAGCAGCCAAGAAGGGGAGAACTACGAGCAGTACTTC	CASSQEGENYEQYF